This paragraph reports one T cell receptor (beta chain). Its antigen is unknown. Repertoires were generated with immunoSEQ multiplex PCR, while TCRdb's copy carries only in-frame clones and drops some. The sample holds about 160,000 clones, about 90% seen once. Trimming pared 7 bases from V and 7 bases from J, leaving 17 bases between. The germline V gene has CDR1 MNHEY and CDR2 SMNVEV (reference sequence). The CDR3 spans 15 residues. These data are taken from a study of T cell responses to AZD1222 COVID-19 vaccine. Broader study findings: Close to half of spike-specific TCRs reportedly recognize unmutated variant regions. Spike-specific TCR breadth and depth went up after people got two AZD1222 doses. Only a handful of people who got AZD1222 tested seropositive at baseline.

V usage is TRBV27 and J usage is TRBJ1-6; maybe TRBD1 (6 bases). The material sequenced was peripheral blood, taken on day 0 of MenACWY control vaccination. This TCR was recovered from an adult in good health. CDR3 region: CASNLDSPRNSPLHF. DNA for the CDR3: TGTGCCAGCAACCTGGACAGCCCGAGGAATTCACCCCTCCACTTT.